This T cell receptor beta chain appears in the sequencing data of a study of CXCR3-negative and CXCR3-positive naive CD8 T cells. The libraries of TRB cDNA were prepared using 5' RACE with UMI labels. TCRdb derives one entry per CDR3 protein from the 5' RACE reads, leaving out DNA. With 7,500 to 9,500 distinct CDR3 sequences in the sample, the ten largest clones hold 2% to 2.5%. The CDR3 length is 12 residues. Germline CDR1 and CDR2: SQVTM and ANQGSEA. Sequenced input: naive CXCR3- CD8+ T cells from blood. Subset of the sample: CD45RO-CCR7+CD27+CD95- naive CD8+ T cells lacking CXCR3 (TNR3-). The clonotype was recovered from a human donor in good health. Some clones in this sample may be carry-over from other donors' samples. This rearrangement joins TRBV29-1 to TRBJ2-7; as DNA is missing, the TRBD2 call by TCRdb cannot be tested. This CDR3 reads CSVEGLGYEQYF.